A selection of T cell receptor beta chains follows, all from one sample in a study of beta chain features in type 1 diabetes. Libraries were prepared by immunoSEQ multiplex PCR; TCRdb keeps only in-frame clonotypes and omits some of them. The data show 600,000 or so clones, 12% seen once. The sequencing sample was made of naive CD4+ T cells from blood. These receptors were obtained from a man aged 25-45 years with type 1 diabetes. Each CDR3 is given with its conserved first and last residue. D genes are given only for firm matches. Only some rows state a clone size, as once, few, many or a class for expanded clones.

V: TRBV29-1; D: TRBD1; size: few; J: TRBJ1-2; DNA: TGCAGCGTTGAAGATCCGGGACAGGGCTATGGCTACACCTTC; CDR3: CSVEDPGQGYGYTF
V: TRBV9; D: TRBD1; size: few; J: TRBJ2-1; DNA: TGTGCCAGCAGCGTAGTAGGACAGGGACACAATGAGCAGTTCTTC; CDR3: CASSVVGQGHNEQFF
V: TRBV19; D: NA; size: few; J: TRBJ2-2; DNA: TGTGCCAGTAGTGCCCGAAGGGGCGCGTCCGGGGAGCTGTTTTTT; CDR3: CASSARRGASGELFF
V: TRBV5-1; D: TRBD2; size: NA; J: TRBJ2-3; DNA: TGCGCCAGCAGCGTACTACAGCGGGGGGGCCGAGGAGATACGCAGTATTTT; CDR3: CASSVLQRGGRGDTQYF
V: TRBV11-2; D: TRBD1; size: few; J: TRBJ1-4; DNA: TGTGCCAGCAGCTCGCCGGGACAGGGGGGTGAAAAACTGTTTTTT; CDR3: CASSSPGQGGEKLFF
V: TRBV27; D: NA; size: NA; J: TRBJ2-4; DNA: TGTGCCAGCAGTAAAACCGGGACACTTCTTCTAGCCAAAAACATTCAGTACTTC; CDR3: CASSKTGTLLLAKNIQYF
V: TRBV7-8; D: NA; size: few; J: TRBJ2-2; DNA: TGTGCCAGCAGCCCGCGAGAAGGACACAACACCGGGGAGCTGTTTTTT; CDR3: CASSPREGHNTGELFF
V: TRBV4-3; D: NA; size: NA; J: TRBJ1-2; DNA: TGCGCCAGCAGCCCGACCGGGACGGAGGGCTATGGCTACACCTTC; CDR3: CASSPTGTEGYGYTF
V: TRBV7-7; D: NA; size: NA; J: TRBJ2-5; DNA: TGTGCTAGCAGCTTTGGGGCAGGGGAAGGGACCCAGTACTTC; CDR3: CASSFGAGEGTQYF
V: TRBV12-5; D: NA; size: NA; J: TRBJ1-1; DNA: TGTGCTAGTAGAGCGCAGGCGGCCCTCACCAGAGCTTTCTTT; CDR3: CASRAQAALTRAFF
V: TRBV9; D: TRBD1; size: few; J: TRBJ1-5; DNA: TGTGCCAGCAGCGAAACAGGGGATAGCAATCAGCCCCAGCATTTT; CDR3: CASSETGDSNQPQHF
V: TRBV29-1; D: NA; size: few; J: TRBJ1-5; DNA: TGCAGCGTCCACCCGAAGGTATGGGATCAGCCCCAGCATTTT; CDR3: CSVHPKVWDQPQHF
V: TRBV5-1; D: NA; size: NA; J: TRBJ1-1; DNA: TGCGCCAGCAGCTTGATGGGGTCGAACACTGAAGCTTTCTTT; CDR3: CASSLMGSNTEAFF
V: TRBV11-3; D: NA; size: NA; J: TRBJ2-1; DNA: TGTGCCAGCAGCTTAGATTTAGAGGATGAGCAGTTCTTC; CDR3: CASSLDLEDEQFF
V: TRBV25-1; D: NA; size: few; J: TRBJ1-2; DNA: TGTGCCAGCAGTGTGGAGACAGGATACATCTATGGCTACACCTTC; CDR3: CASSVETGYIYGYTF
V: TRBV28; D: NA; size: NA; J: TRBJ2-7; DNA: TGTGCCAGCAGTCCCCGTAGGGGAACGTACGAGCAGTACTTC; CDR3: CASSPRRGTYEQYF
V: TRBV6-5; D: NA; size: few; J: TRBJ2-1; DNA: TGTGCCAGCAGTTACTCGGGGAGGATTAGCGACAATGAGCAGTTCTTC; CDR3: CASSYSGRISDNEQFF
V: TRBV4-3; D: NA; size: NA; J: TRBJ1-2; DNA: TGCGCCAGCAGCCAACAAAGAAACTATGGCTACACCTTC; CDR3: CASSQQRNYGYTF
V: TRBV30; D: TRBD1; size: few; J: TRBJ1-5; DNA: TGTGCCGGCGATTTTACAGGGGTCAATCAGCCCCAGCATTTT; CDR3: CAGDFTGVNQPQHF
V: TRBV27; D: NA; size: few; J: TRBJ2-2; DNA: TGTGCCAGCAGTTTATTAGCCGGAAACACCGGGGAGCTGTTTTTT; CDR3: CASSLLAGNTGELFF
V: TRBV14; D: NA; size: few; J: TRBJ2-7; DNA: TGTGCCAGCAGCCGTGACCTAGGGACGCCCTACGAGCAGTACTTC; CDR3: CASSRDLGTPYEQYF
V: TRBV29-1; D: TRBD1; size: NA; J: TRBJ2-1; DNA: TGCAGCGTTCTGGACAGGGTAGGGAATGAGCAGTTCTTC; CDR3: CSVLDRVGNEQFF
V: TRBV14; D: NA; size: few; J: TRBJ1-2; DNA: TGTGCCAGCAGCCAAGGTACCAGATATGGCTACACCTTC; CDR3: CASSQGTRYGYTF
V: TRBV7-9; D: NA; size: NA; J: TRBJ2-2; DNA: TGTGCCAGCAGCTTAGGGGCCGGGTACGGGGAGCTGTTTTTT; CDR3: CASSLGAGYGELFF
V: TRBV6-1; D: NA; size: NA; J: TRBJ2-6; DNA: TGTGCCAGCAGTGACAGGAGCTCTGGGGCCAACGTCCTGACTTTC; CDR3: CASSDRSSGANVLTF
V: TRBV4-2; D: TRBD1; size: NA; J: TRBJ2-2; DNA: TGTGCCAGCAGCGTCACAGGGGTCCACACCGGGGAGCTGTTTTTT; CDR3: CASSVTGVHTGELFF
V: TRBV28; D: NA; size: NA; J: TRBJ2-1; DNA: TGTGCCAGCAGCCCTCTATACTACAATGAGCAGTTCTTC; CDR3: CASSPLYYNEQFF
V: TRBV9; D: NA; size: NA; J: TRBJ1-2; DNA: TGTGCCAGCAGCGTAGCTATCACAGGGAGAAACTATGGCTACACCTTC; CDR3: CASSVAITGRNYGYTF
V: TRBV6-6; D: TRBD1; size: NA; J: TRBJ2-3; DNA: TGTGCCAGCAGTTGGGACAGCTCCACGCAGTATTTT; CDR3: CASSWDSSTQYF
V: TRBV7-2; D: TRBD1; size: few; J: TRBJ2-2; DNA: TGTGCCAGCAGTCGACAGGGGACGAACACCGGGGAGCTGTTTTTT; CDR3: CASSRQGTNTGELFF
V: TRBV14; D: NA; size: few; J: TRBJ1-2; DNA: TGTGCCAGCAGCCACTGGGACGGCGGCTACACCTTC; CDR3: CASSHWDGGYTF